This paragraph covers one T cell receptor (beta chain) sequence. This specimen comes from a study of blood T cell repertoires in COVID-19. Background on the study: Acute-phase and convalescent COVID-19 samples originated in the United States, Italy and Spain.

In the original analysis: The authors estimated nucleated cell counts from reference gene primer amplification. TCRdb keeps only in-frame clones here, not all; method: immunoSEQ multiplex PCR. The V and J calls and clone size are taken from that table; D and trimming were inferred from the DNA. The sample lists 200,000 to 250,000 clones, around 88% occurring once. The TCR comes from a man aged 18 to 30 with active or convalescent COVID-19. The sequencing sample was made of peripheral blood.

CDR3 amino acids: CASSHTGTGNTEAFF. As DNA, the CDR3 is TGCGCCAGCAGCCACACCGGGACAGGGAACACTGAAGCTTTCTTT. The gene calls are TRBV4-1 and TRBJ1-1, with TRBD1 matching over 8 bases. The germline gives CDR1 MGHRA, CDR2 YSYEKL. Trimming removed 3 bases from V and 1 base from J; junction bases left unmatched: 4. This CDR3 comprises 15 residues.